These 5 T cell receptor beta chains came from one sample sequenced in a study of blood T cell repertoires in COVID-19 (dated by TCRdb to about 2020). The library relied on the immunoSEQ multiplex PCR assay. TCRdb holds this immuneACCESS table with in-frame rearrangements only. Some clones are missing; in checked studies, unresolved V genes explain under half, and the rest has no known cause. The sample table holds about 250,000 clones, of which about 86% were seen once. Roughly 10% of the sample belongs to the ten largest clones. The sample was peripheral blood. The receptors were sampled from a man at least 80 years old with acute or convalescent COVID-19.

The V and J genes are TRBV7-9 and TRBJ1-1; 8 nucleotides align to TRBD1. V gave up 5 bases and J gave up 10 bases; unmatched junction bases: 6. The CDR3 runs to 12 residues. CDR1 is SEHNR and CDR2 is FQNEAQ in the germline V gene (reference sequence). CDR3 loop: CASSLPDRAAFF. DNA for the CDR3: TGTGCCAGCAGCCTCCCGGACAGGGCAGCTTTCTTT.

The chain carries TRBV10-2 and TRBJ2-3; 8 bases align to TRBD2. The CDR3 runs 12 residues. The germline V gene has CDR1 WSHSY and CDR2 SAAADI. The CDR3 sequence: CGSGGREDTQYF. The CDR3, as DNA: TGCGGGTCGGGGGGGCGAGAGGATACGCAGTATTTT.

This rearrangement joins TRBV12-3 or TRBV12-4 to TRBJ1-2; D gene ambiguous. The CDR3 consists of 13 residues. V lost 7 bases, J lost 4 bases, and 13 bases lay in between. DNA for the CDR3: TGTGCCAGCACGAGGGAGTTAGGCTATGGCTACACCTTC. It is translated as CASTRELGYGYTF.

The chain employs TRBV27 and TRBJ1-1, with D unresolved. Deletions cut 2 bases from V and 5 bases from J, with 15 bases between. The germline gives CDR1 MNHEY, CDR2 SMNVEV (reference sequence). The CDR3 covers 15 residues. The CDR3 sequence: CASSLSPRYDTEAFF. CDR3 DNA sequence: TGTGCCAGCAGTTTAAGCCCCCGGTACGATACTGAAGCTTTCTTT.

The V and J genes are TRBV2 and TRBJ2-3, with a tentative D call TRBD2 (5 bases). This CDR3 is built from 15 residues. Germline CDR1 is SNHLY and CDR2 is FYNNEI. V was trimmed by 6 bases and J by 4 bases, leaving 17 bases between them. CDR3 loop: CASRRLAWGSDTQYF. In DNA, the CDR3 is TGTGCCAGCAGGCGCCTAGCTTGGGGTTCAGATACGCAGTATTTT.